The 17 T cell receptor beta chains reported below all come from one sample, sequenced in a study of blood T cell repertoires in COVID-19. Measured with immunoSEQ multiplex PCR; TCRdb has only the in-frame clones, and not every one. In the table there are about 64,000 clones, 90% of which are singletons. The specimen sequenced was peripheral blood. These receptors were obtained from a woman older than 75 with active COVID-19.

The chain employs TRBV5-5 and TRBJ1-2; unclear D gene. The ends were cut back, 2 bases at V and 1 base at J, with 15 bases in the middle. CDR3 length equals 16 residues. Germline lookup yields CDR1 SGHKS and CDR2 YYEKEE (reference sequence). CDR3 protein: CASSLGPQEGNYGYTF. The CDR3 nucleotides read TGTGCCAGCAGCTTAGGCCCCCAGGAGGGTAACTATGGCTACACCTTC.

The rearrangement links TRBV5-1 to TRBJ2-5, with a tentative D call TRBD2 (5 bases). Trimming took off 5 bases at V and 3 bases at J, with 11 bases between the two ends. Germline V CDR1 and CDR2: SGHRS, YFSETQ. This CDR3 region has 13 residues. The CDR3, as DNA: TGCGCCAGCAGGACTAACTTGGAAGAGACCCAGTACTTC. Protein: CASRTNLEETQYF.

CDR3 sequence: CASSQAPAGYNEQFF. As DNA, the CDR3 is TGTGCCAGCAGCCAAGCCCCAGCGGGGTACAATGAGCAGTTCTTC. The V and J genes are TRBV3-1 (or the pseudogene TRBV3-2) and TRBJ2-1; 7 bases match TRBD2. V shed 1 base, J shed 4 bases, and the junction held 4 bases outside the gene matches. The CDR3 extends over 15 amino acids. CDR1 and CDR2 from the germline V gene are LGHDT and YNNKEL (reference sequence).

This chain uses TRBV28 with TRBJ1-5; 7 nucleotides align to TRBD1. The CDR3 consists of 17 residues. V was pared by 4 bases and J by 1 base, with 10 bases of the junction left unmatched. Looked up from germline, CDR1 is MDHEN and CDR2 is SYDVKM. CDR3 sequence reads: CASSSRTGALSNQPQHF. The CDR3 DNA follows: TGTGCCAGCAGTTCCAGAACAGGGGCGTTGAGCAATCAGCCCCAGCATTTT.

This chain uses TRBV5-1 with TRBJ2-7; 11 nucleotides align to TRBD2. Germline loops: CDR1 SGHRS, CDR2 YFSETQ. With V trimmed by 2 bases and J by 3 bases, 22 bases remained unmatched. The CDR3 extends over 21 amino acids. As DNA, the CDR3 is TGCGCCAGCAGCTTACAGGGAGCTCTAGCGGGAGGTTTCTTCCAGCGCTACGAGCAGTACTTC. The encoded protein is CASSLQGALAGGFFQRYEQYF. The whole variable domain, filled in from reference TRBV5-1 and TRBJ2-7, reads KAGVTQTPRYLIKTRGQQVTLSCSPISGHRSVSWYQQTPGQGLQFLFEYFSETQRNKGNFPGRFSGRQFSNSRSEMNVSTLELGDSALYLCASSLQGALAGGFFQRYEQYFGPGTRLTVT.

This clone appeared once. CDR3 protein: CASSWGLAGMGTYEQYF. The CDR3 DNA sequence: TGTGCCAGCAGCTGGGGACTAGCGGGGATGGGAACCTACGAGCAGTACTTC. The chain links TRBV5-6 to TRBJ2-7, with 13 bases identical to TRBD2. Trimming cost V 3 bases and J 2 bases; bases outside gene matches: 8. This CDR3 contains 17 residues. CDR1 and CDR2 from the germline V gene are SGHDT and YYEEEE.

The rearrangement uses TRBV28 and TRBJ1-4; possible D gene TRBD1, 5 bases. This CDR3 comprises 14 residues. Germline CDR1 MDHEN, CDR2 SYDVKM. V gave up 6 bases and J gave up 4 bases, with 12 bases separating them. For the CDR3, the DNA is TGTGCCAGCAGCCGAGACAGTTATAATGAAAAACTGTTTTTT. Protein sequence: CASSRDSYNEKLFF.

The chain carries TRBV3-1 (or the pseudogene TRBV3-2) and TRBJ2-2, with D unresolved. V lost 1 base and J 5 bases, leaving 8 bases between the germline ends. This CDR3 comprises 14 residues. Germline V lookup: CDR1 LGHDT, CDR2 YNNKEL (reference sequence). CDR3 sequence: CASSQAATTGELFF. As DNA, the CDR3 is TGTGCCAGCAGCCAAGCGGCGACAACCGGGGAGCTGTTTTTT.

This sequence joins TRBV5-1 and TRBJ2-7; D remains unclear. The V gene lost 4 bases and the J gene lost 2 bases, with 10 bases spanning the gap. Germline V lookup: CDR1 SGHRS, CDR2 YFSETQ. The CDR3 loop spans 13 amino acids. CDR3: CASSPPVAYEQYF. CDR3 sequence (DNA): TGCGCCAGCAGCCCGCCGGTAGCCTACGAGCAGTACTTC.

The chain employs TRBV10-2 and TRBJ2-7; TRBD1 matches 10 bases. Trimming at V came to 7 bases and at J to 0 bases, leaving 3 bases not matched to a gene. The CDR3 has 14 residues. CDR1 and CDR2 from the germline V gene are WSHSY and SAAADI. The CDR3: CASIRDRGSYEQYV. The CDR3 DNA follows: TGCGCCAGCATCCGGGACAGGGGCTCCTACGAGCAGTACGTC.

The chain is built from TRBV5-1 and TRBJ1-1, with D possibly being TRBD1 (5 bases). V was trimmed by 2 bases and J by 1 base, leaving 6 bases between them. This CDR3 has 13 amino acids. CDR1 is SGHRS and CDR2 is YFSETQ in the germline V gene. CDR3 region: CASSFGGNTEAFF. The CDR3 coding sequence is TGCGCCAGCAGCTTCGGGGGGAACACTGAAGCTTTCTTT.

The rearrangement joins TRBV3-1 (or the pseudogene TRBV3-2) to TRBJ1-4; no firm D call. The CDR3 contains 12 residues. Between the trimmed V and J ends, which lost 3 bases and 8 bases, there was a span of 7 bases. Germline V gives CDR1 LGHDT, CDR2 YNNKEL (reference sequence). This chain's CDR3 is CASSQYGEKLFF. DNA for the CDR3: TGTGCCAGCAGCCAGTACGGGGAAAAACTGTTTTTT.

This clone appeared once. The V and J genes are TRBV27 and TRBJ2-7; 8 bases are a match to TRBD1. The CDR3 runs 13 residues. The germline V gene encodes CDR1 MNHEY and CDR2 SMNVEV (reference sequence). After removal of 6 bases from V and 4 bases from J, the junction contained 5 bases not matched to a gene. The DNA for the CDR3 is TGTGCCAGCAGGGCTGGACAGGGTTACGAGCAGTACGTC. Protein product: CASRAGQGYEQYV.

This clone was seen once. V and J are TRBV5-1 and TRBJ2-7, with 13 nucleotides matching TRBD2. V gave up 5 bases and J gave up 6 bases; unmatched junction bases: 11. The CDR3 is 16 amino acids. Germline CDR1 and CDR2: SGHRS and YFSETQ. This chain's CDR3 is CASSLALGLAGTEQYF. CDR3 bases: TGCGCCAGCAGTTTAGCCCTGGGACTAGCGGGGACCGAGCAGTACTTC.

V and J are TRBV19 and TRBJ1-5; D gene ambiguous. Germline CDR1 LNHDA, CDR2 SQIVND (reference sequence). V was trimmed by 6 bases and J by 0 bases, leaving 18 bases between them. The CDR3 extends over 17 amino acids. Written as DNA, the CDR3 is TGTGCCAGTAGCTCCGGGGAGCTGGAATATAGCAATCAGCCCCAGCATTTT. This encodes CASSSGELEYSNQPQHF.

The V and J genes are TRBV4-1 and TRBJ2-3, with TRBD2 identical over 12 bases. Trimming removed 1 base from V and 9 bases from J; junction bases left unmatched: 8. This CDR3 has 16 residues. The germline V gene encodes CDR1 MGHRA and CDR2 YSYEKL. CDR3 nucleotide sequence: TGCGCCAGCAGCCAAGCCCGGACTAGCGGGGCGGTCACGCAGTATTTT. This encodes CASSQARTSGAVTQYF.

The chain has TRBV19 and TRBJ2-1; TRBD2 agrees at 10 bases. Unmatched junction bases numbered 17, after V lost 0 bases and J lost 6 bases. Germline assignment: CDR1 LNHDA and CDR2 SQIVND (reference sequence). The CDR3 contains 20 residues. The CDR3 loop reads CASSIDGPSIAGGDGNEQFF. The CDR3 DNA follows: TGTGCCAGTAGTATAGATGGCCCCTCGATAGCGGGGGGCGACGGCAATGAGCAGTTCTTC.